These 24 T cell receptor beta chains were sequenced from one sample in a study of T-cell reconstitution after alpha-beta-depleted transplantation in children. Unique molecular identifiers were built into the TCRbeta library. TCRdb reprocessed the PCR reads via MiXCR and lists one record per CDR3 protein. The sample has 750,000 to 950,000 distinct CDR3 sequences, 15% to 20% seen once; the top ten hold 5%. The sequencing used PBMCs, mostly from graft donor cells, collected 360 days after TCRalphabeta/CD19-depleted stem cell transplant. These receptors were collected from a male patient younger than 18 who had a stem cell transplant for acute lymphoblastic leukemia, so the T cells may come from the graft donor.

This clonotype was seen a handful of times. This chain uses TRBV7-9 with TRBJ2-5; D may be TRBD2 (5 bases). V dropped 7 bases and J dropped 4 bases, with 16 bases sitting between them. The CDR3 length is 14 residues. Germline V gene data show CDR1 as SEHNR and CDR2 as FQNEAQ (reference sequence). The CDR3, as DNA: TGTGCCAGCACCACGACGGACTTTTTAGAGACCCAGTACTTC. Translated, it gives CASTTTDFLETQYF.

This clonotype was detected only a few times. CDR3 loop: CASSQVPGHHTDTQYF. For the CDR3, the DNA is TGCGCCAGCAGCCAAGTCCCGGGACACCACACAGATACGCAGTATTTT. The V call is TRBV4-1, the J call TRBJ2-3; D might be TRBD1 (6 bases). V lost 1 base to trimming and J lost 2 bases, with 13 bases between them. This CDR3 has 16 amino acids. The germline CDR1 and CDR2 sequences are MGHRA and YSYEKL.

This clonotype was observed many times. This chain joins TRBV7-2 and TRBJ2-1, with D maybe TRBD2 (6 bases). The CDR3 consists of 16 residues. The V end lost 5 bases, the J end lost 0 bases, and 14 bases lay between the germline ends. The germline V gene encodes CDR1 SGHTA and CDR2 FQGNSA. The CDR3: CASSGLKGGSYNEQFF. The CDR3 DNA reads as TGTGCCAGCAGCGGTTTAAAGGGAGGCTCCTACAATGAGCAGTTCTTC.

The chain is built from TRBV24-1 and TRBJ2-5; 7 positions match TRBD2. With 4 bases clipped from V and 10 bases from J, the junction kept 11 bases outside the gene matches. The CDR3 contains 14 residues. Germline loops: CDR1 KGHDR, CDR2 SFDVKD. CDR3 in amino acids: CATSDNSGRGHQYF. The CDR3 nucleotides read TGTGCCACCAGTGACAATAGCGGGCGGGGCCACCAGTACTTC.

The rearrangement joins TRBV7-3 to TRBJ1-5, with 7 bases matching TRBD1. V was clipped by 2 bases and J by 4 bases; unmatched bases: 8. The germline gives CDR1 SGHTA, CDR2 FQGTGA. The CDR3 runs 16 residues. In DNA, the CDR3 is TGTGCCAGCAGCTTATCCGGGACAGAAAAGAATCAGCCCCAGCATTTT. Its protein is CASSLSGTEKNQPQHF.

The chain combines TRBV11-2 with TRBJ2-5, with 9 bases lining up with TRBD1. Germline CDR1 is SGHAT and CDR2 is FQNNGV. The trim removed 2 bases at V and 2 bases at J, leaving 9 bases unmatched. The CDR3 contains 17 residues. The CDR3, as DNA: TGTGCCAGCAGCTTAATTGGTGGACAGGGGTCTCAAGAGACCCAGTACTTC. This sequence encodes CASSLIGGQGSQETQYF.

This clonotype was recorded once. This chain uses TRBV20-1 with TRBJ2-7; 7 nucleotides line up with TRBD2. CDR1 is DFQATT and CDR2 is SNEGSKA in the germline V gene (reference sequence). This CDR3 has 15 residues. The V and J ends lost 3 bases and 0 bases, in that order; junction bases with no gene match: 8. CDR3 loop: CSARIPGGSSYEQYF. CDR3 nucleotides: TGCAGTGCTAGGATCCCGGGGGGTAGCTCCTACGAGCAGTACTTC.

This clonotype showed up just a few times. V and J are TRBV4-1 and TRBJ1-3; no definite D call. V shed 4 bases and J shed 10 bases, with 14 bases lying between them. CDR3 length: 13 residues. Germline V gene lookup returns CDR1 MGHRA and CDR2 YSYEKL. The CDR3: CASSPLNRKTIYF. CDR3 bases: TGCGCCAGCAGCCCTCTTAACCGCAAAACCATATATTTT.

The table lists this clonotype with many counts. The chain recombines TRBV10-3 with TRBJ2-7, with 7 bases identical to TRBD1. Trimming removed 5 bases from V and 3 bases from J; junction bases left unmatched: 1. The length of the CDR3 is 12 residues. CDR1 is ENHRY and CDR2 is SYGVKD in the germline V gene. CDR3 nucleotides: TGTGCCATCAGTCCAGGGGGCTACGAGCAGTACTTC. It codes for CAISPGGYEQYF.

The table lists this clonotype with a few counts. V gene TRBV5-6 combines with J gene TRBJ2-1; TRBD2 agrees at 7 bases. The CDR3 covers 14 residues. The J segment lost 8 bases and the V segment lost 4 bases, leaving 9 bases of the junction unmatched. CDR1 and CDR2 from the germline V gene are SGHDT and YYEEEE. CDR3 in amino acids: CASSLLAAYHEQFF. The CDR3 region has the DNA TGTGCCAGCAGCCTTCTAGCGGCCTATCATGAGCAGTTCTTC.

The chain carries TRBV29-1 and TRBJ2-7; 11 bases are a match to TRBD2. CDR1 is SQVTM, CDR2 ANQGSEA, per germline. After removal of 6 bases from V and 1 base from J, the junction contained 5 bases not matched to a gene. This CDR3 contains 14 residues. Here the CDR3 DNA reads TGCAGCGTAAGGGGACTAGCGGCATCCTACGAGCAGTACTTC. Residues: CSVRGLAASYEQYF.

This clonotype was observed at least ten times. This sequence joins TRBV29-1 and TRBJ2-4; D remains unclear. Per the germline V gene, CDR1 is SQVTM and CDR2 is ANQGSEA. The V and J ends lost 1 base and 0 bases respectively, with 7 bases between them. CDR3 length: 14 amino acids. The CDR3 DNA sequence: TGCAGCGTTGAAGGCAGCTTAGCCAAAAACATTCAGTACTTC. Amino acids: CSVEGSLAKNIQYF.

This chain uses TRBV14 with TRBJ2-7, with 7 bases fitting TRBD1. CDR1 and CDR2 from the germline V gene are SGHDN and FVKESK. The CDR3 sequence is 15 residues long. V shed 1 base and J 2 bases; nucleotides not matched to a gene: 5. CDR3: CASSQVGTVTYEQYF. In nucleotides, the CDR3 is TGTGCCAGCAGCCAAGTTGGGACAGTTACCTACGAGCAGTACTTC.

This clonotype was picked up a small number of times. The CDR3 sequence: CASSYSDRGRSGYTF. CDR3 nucleotide sequence: TGTGCCAGCAGTTACTCGGACAGGGGAAGATCCGGCTACACCTTC. The chain links TRBV6-5 to TRBJ1-2; 9 bases agree with TRBD1. Losses at the gene ends were 0 bases for V and 8 bases for J; bases not matched to a gene: 7. The CDR3 is made up of 15 amino acids. CDR1 MNHEY and CDR2 SVGAGI come from the germline V gene.

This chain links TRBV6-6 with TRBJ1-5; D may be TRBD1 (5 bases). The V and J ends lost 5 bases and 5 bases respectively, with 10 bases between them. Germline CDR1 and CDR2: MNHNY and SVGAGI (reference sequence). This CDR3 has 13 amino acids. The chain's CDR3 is CASSHQGYQPQHF. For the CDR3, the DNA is TGTGCCAGCAGTCATCAGGGATATCAGCCCCAGCATTTT.

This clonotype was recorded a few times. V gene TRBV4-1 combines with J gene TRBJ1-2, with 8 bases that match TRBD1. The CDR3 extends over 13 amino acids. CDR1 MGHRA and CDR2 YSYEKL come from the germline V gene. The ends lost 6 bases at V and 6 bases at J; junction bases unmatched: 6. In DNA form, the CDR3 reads TGCGCCAGCAGACCTGGACAGGGAGATGGCTACACCTTC. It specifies CASRPGQGDGYTF.

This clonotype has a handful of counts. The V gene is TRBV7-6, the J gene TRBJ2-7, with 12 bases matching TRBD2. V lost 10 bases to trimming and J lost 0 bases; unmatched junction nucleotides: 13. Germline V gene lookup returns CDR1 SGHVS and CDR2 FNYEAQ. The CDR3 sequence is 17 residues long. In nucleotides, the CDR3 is TGTGCCAACTCGCCGGGACTAGCGGGCCGCTTCTCCTACGAGCAGTACTTC. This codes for CANSPGLAGRFSYEQYF.

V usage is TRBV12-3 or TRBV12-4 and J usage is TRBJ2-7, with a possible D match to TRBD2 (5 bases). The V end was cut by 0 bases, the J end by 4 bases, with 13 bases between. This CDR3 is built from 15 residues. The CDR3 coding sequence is TGTGCCAGCAGTTTAGCGAGGGTTATTAGTTACGAGCAGTACTTC. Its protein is CASSLARVISYEQYF.

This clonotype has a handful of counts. The CDR3 bases are TGCGCCAGCAGCCAGGACCGCAGGGGACGGGGTGAAGCTTTCTTT. It specifies CASSQDRRGRGEAFF. The J gene is TRBJ1-1, the V gene TRBV4-1, with D possibly being TRBD1 (6 bases). Trimming cost V 3 bases and J 7 bases, with 18 bases left between them. The germline V gene encodes CDR1 MGHRA and CDR2 YSYEKL. This CDR3 has 15 amino acids.

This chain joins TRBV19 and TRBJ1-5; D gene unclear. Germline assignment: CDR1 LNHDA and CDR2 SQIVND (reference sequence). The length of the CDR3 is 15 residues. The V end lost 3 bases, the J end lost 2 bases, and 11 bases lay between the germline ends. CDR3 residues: CASSISGGGNQPQHF. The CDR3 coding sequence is TGTGCCAGTAGTATCAGTGGCGGGGGCAATCAGCCCCAGCATTTT.

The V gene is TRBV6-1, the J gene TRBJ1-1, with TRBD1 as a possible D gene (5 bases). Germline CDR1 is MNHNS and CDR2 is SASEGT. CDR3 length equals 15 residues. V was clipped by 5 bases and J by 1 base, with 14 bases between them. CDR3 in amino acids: CASSQTGRANTEAFF. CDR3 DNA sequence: TGTGCCAGCAGTCAGACGGGACGGGCGAACACTGAAGCTTTCTTT.

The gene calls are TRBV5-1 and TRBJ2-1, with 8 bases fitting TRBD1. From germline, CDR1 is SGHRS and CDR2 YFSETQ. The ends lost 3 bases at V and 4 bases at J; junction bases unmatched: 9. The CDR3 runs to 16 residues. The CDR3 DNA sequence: TGCGCCAGCAGCTCTCTAACAGGGGGGCTATACAATGAGCAGTTCTTC. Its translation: CASSSLTGGLYNEQFF.

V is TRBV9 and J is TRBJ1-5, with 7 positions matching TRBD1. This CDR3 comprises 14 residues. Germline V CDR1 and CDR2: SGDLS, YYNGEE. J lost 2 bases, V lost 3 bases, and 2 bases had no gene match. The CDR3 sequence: CASSAGQGNQPQHF. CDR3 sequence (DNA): TGTGCCAGCAGCGCCGGACAGGGCAATCAGCCCCAGCATTTT.

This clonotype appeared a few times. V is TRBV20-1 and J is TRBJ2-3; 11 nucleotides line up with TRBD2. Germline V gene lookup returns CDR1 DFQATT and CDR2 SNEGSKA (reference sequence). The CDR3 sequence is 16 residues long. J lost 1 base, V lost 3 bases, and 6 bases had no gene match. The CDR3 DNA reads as TGCAGTGCTAGCCCTCGGACTAGCGGGCGCACAGATACGCAGTATTTT. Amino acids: CSASPRTSGRTDTQYF.